This TCR beta chain was found in a study of Graves' ophthalmopathy and Graves' hyperthyroidism. Study results and caveats: Most expanded clonotypes from thyroid (those above 0.001 frequency) were also found in blood. Ophthalmopathy cases were distinguished from stable hyperthyroidism by a 13-signature model, reaching around 88% sensitivity and 65% to 83% specificity.

The sequenced template was RNA, covering the TCR beta CDR3 region. The workflow started with a first-round RT-PCR run with HTBI primers and then moved on to a second-round multiplex PCR. TCRdb redid the calling of the multiplex PCR reads with MiXCR, one entry per CDR3 protein. Among 600,000 to 650,000 distinct CDR3 sequences listed, roughly 20% were seen once. The authors enrolled newly diagnosed hyperthyroidism patients aged 18 to 65 with under 2 months' duration. Germline V gives CDR1 SEHNR, CDR2 FQNEAQ (reference sequence). Trimming cost V 1 base and J 4 bases, with 10 bases left between them. The CDR3 spans 14 residues. This clonotype was recorded many times. What it recognizes is unknown.

This TCR was recovered from a woman aged 18-30 years with stable Graves' hyperthyroidism. Some clones in this sample may be carry-over from other donors' samples. The genes are TRBV7-9 and TRBJ1-1, with no clear D. Sequenced: peripheral blood. CDR3 residues: CASSLGYGPTEAFF. As DNA, the CDR3 is TGTGCCAGCAGCTTAGGTTACGGGCCCACTGAAGCTTTCTTT.